This is a list of T cell receptor beta chains from one sample in a study of beta chain features in type 1 diabetes. Method: immunoSEQ multiplex PCR; TCRdb's copy keeps in-frame clones and lacks some. The repertoire consists of under 450,000 clones, with more than 11% occurring once and the leading ten covering about 0.04%. The sample taken for sequencing was naive CD4+ T cells from blood. The receptors here all came from a man under 40 in good health. Each CDR3 is given with its conserved first and last residue. A D gene is named only where the DNA matches it firmly. Clone size appears in some rows only: once, few, many, or a class for an expanded clone.

>TRBV30|TRBJ2-5|few|-
TGTGCCGCTTCTGAGGGCCTCCAAGAGACCCAGTACTTC
CAASEGLQETQYF
>TRBV6-6|TRBJ1-1|-|-
TGTGCCAGCAGCATAACAGTGAACACTGAAGCTTTCTTT
CASSITVNTEAFF
>TRBV19|TRBJ2-1|-|-
TGTGCCAGTAAAACGCGGGCATCGAATGAGCAGTTCTTC
CASKTRASNEQFF
>TRBV10-3|TRBJ2-1|-|TRBD2
TGTGCCATCAGTGACGCGGGAGTTGTCGGTGAGCAGTTCTTC
CAISDAGVVGEQFF
>TRBV9|TRBJ2-1|-|-
TGTGCCAGCAGCGTAGCTGGGGGGAGGACCTACAATGAGCAGTTCTTC
CASSVAGGRTYNEQFF
>TRBV7-2|TRBJ1-3|few|-
TGTGCCAGCAGCTTAAAGCTCTCTGGAAACACCATATATTTT
CASSLKLSGNTIYF
>TRBV5-1|TRBJ1-3|few|-
TGCGCCAGCAGCGAACGGACAGCCTCTGGAAACACCATATATTTT
CASSERTASGNTIYF
>TRBV11-2|TRBJ2-7|-|-
TGTGCCAGCAGCCGCCTAGTCTACGAGCAGTACTTC
CASSRLVYEQYF
>TRBV30|TRBJ2-1|-|-
TGTGCCTGGAGTGTTGGGGGCTATGAGCAGTTCTTC
CAWSVGGYEQFF
>TRBV30|TRBJ1-1|-|-
TGTGCCTATGCGGGACACCCGAACACTGAAGCTTTCTTT
CAYAGHPNTEAFF
>TRBV4-3|TRBJ2-3|few|-
TGCGCCAGCAGCCAAGACCTAGCCTCAGATACGCAGTATTTT
CASSQDLASDTQYF
>TRBV5-4|TRBJ2-1|-|-
TGTGCCAGCAGCTTGAGGGGTGGTGAGCAGTTCTTC
CASSLRGGEQFF
>TRBV4-3|TRBJ2-5|few|-
TGCGCCAGCAGCCAAGAACACCAAGAGACCCAGTACTTC
CASSQEHQETQYF
>TRBV7-6|TRBJ1-2|few|TRBD1
TGTGCCACCTCAAGGGGCAGGGGGTGGCATGGCTACACCTTC
CATSRGRGWHGYTF
>TRBV4-3|TRBJ1-2|-|-
TGCGCCAGCAGCCAAGATCGTGGGAGGGCCTCCTATGGCTACACCTTC
CASSQDRGRASYGYTF
>TRBV14|TRBJ1-3|-|-
TGTGCCAGCAGCCATTTAGGAAGCTCTGGAAACACCATATATTTT
CASSHLGSSGNTIYF
>TRBV2|TRBJ2-3|few|-
TGTGCCAGCAAAATTGAGCGGGGCACAGATACGCAGTATTTT
CASKIERGTDTQYF
>TRBV30|TRBJ2-1|few|TRBD2
TGTGCCTGGAGTGTGGGGGGGTACAATGAGCAGTTCTTC
CAWSVGGYNEQFF
>TRBV5-4|TRBJ2-1|few|-
TGTGCCAGCAGCTTGGCCGGGGGGCGGAACAATGAGCAGTTCTTC
CASSLAGGRNNEQFF
>TRBV9|TRBJ2-1|-|TRBD2
TGTGCCAGCAGCCCCGCCGTAGCGGGAGATGAGCAGTTCTTC
CASSPAVAGDEQFF
>TRBV30|TRBJ1-5|few|-
TGTGCCTGGAGTGCGGGAGGGCTCAGCAATCAGCCCCAGCATTTT
CAWSAGGLSNQPQHF
>TRBV9|TRBJ1-3|few|-
TGTGCCAGCAGCGCACAGGGCCTCCTTTCTGGAAACACCATATATTTT
CASSAQGLLSGNTIYF
>TRBV5-4|TRBJ2-1|few|TRBD2
TGTGCCAGCAGCTTGAGCGGGAGCTCCTACAATGAGCAGTTCTTC
CASSLSGSSYNEQFF
>TRBV11-1|TRBJ2-1|few|-
TGTGCCAGCAGCTTTGGGGATTACAATGAGCAGTTCTTC
CASSFGDYNEQFF
>TRBV30|TRBJ2-5|once|-
TGTGCCTGGAGTAGGGGGGGAGCACGAGAGACCCAGTACTTC
CAWSRGGARETQYF
>TRBV6-5|TRBJ2-5|few|-
TGTGCCAGCAGTTACGGGGGAACGGAGACCCAGTACTTC
CASSYGGTETQYF
>TRBV5-1|TRBJ2-3|-|-
TGCGCCAGCAGCTTAACCGGGACCCACACAGATACGCAGTATTTT
CASSLTGTHTDTQYF
>TRBV10-3|TRBJ2-3|-|-
TGTGCCATCAGTGGGACCTCTACAGATACGCAGTATTTT
CAISGTSTDTQYF
>TRBV2|TRBJ1-1|-|-
TGTGCCAGCAAGGAAAACACTGAAGCTTTCTTT
CASKENTEAFF
>TRBV7-2|TRBJ2-7|few|TRBD2
TGTGCCAGCAGCTTAGGGGCGGGAGGGGGTCTTTACGAGCAGTACTTC
CASSLGAGGGLYEQYF
>TRBV15|TRBJ1-5|once|-
TGTGCCACCAGCAGAGATAGGGTTCCGGGCCAGCCCCAGCATTTT
CATSRDRVPGQPQHF
>TRBV4-3|TRBJ2-7|many|TRBD1
TGCGCCAGCAGCCGGGACAGGGCCTACGAGCAGTACTTC
CASSRDRAYEQYF
>TRBV18|TRBJ2-1|-|-
TGTGCCAGCTCAAGTTTGCAGGGGACCAGCAATGAGCAGTTCTTC
CASSSLQGTSNEQFF
>TRBV6-5|TRBJ2-3|few|-
TGTGCCAGCCACAGATTATCTAGCACAGATACGCAGTATTTT
CASHRLSSTDTQYF
>TRBV5-4|TRBJ2-5|-|-
TGTGCCAGCAGCCCCGGGGCCATAAACCAAGAGACCCAGTACTTC
CASSPGAINQETQYF
>TRBV5-4|TRBJ2-5|few|-
TGTGCCAGCATATCCCTCCTCGGTGTAGAGACCCAGTACTTC
CASISLLGVETQYF
>TRBV29-1|TRBJ2-2|-|-
TGCAGCGTTAAAGGGGGGACTGTGAACACCGGGGAGCTGTTTTTT
CSVKGGTVNTGELFF
>TRBV7-9|TRBJ2-5|-|TRBD1
TGTGCCAGCAGCCAAAGACCCATACGGACAGGGGGAGAGACCCAGTACTTC
CASSQRPIRTGGETQYF
>TRBV4-1|TRBJ2-1|few|TRBD2
TGCGCCAGCAGCCCGGGACTAGCGGACTACAATGAGCAGTTCTTC
CASSPGLADYNEQFF
>TRBV10-3|TRBJ2-5|few|TRBD1
TGTGCCATCAGTGGTACAGGGGGCATCTACCAAGAGACCCAGTACTTC
CAISGTGGIYQETQYF
>TRBV5-4|TRBJ2-7|-|TRBD2
TGTGCCAGCAGCCCCGCGACGCTAGCGGGGGGTTACGAGCAGTACTTC
CASSPATLAGGYEQYF
>TRBV9|TRBJ2-3|few|TRBD2
TGTGCCAGCAGCGCCTCCGGGACTACCATCACAGATACGCAGTATTTT
CASSASGTTITDTQYF
>TRBV7-2|TRBJ2-3|few|-
TGTGCCAGCAGCTTAGTAACGGCAGATACGCAGTATTTT
CASSLVTADTQYF
>TRBV10-3|TRBJ1-1|few|-
TGTGCCATCAGGCTGGGGAAATCGAACACTGAAGCTTTCTTT
CAIRLGKSNTEAFF
>TRBV7-2|TRBJ2-3|few|TRBD2
TGTGCCAGCAGTCGAATAGCTTCGGTAGCGGGGAGCACAGATACGCAGTATTTT
CASSRIASVAGSTDTQYF
>TRBV9|TRBJ1-2|-|-
TGTGCCAGCAGCCCATATGGACGCAATCCTCTGGCCCACTATGGCTACACCTTC
CASSPYGRNPLAHYGYTF
>TRBV7-6|TRBJ2-1|-|TRBD2
TGTGCCAGCAGCTCGACTAGCGGGAAGGAGTTCTTC
CASSSTSGKEFF
>TRBV5-1|TRBJ2-5|few|-
TGCGCCAGCAGCTCCCAGAAACAAGAGACCCAGTACTTC
CASSSQKQETQYF
>TRBV7-9|TRBJ2-6|once|-
TGTGCCAGCAGCCCAGGCTGGGGAGATGGTTCTGGGGCCAACGTCCTGACTTTC
CASSPGWGDGSGANVLTF
>TRBV7-2|TRBJ2-1|few|-
TGTGCCAGCAGCTACCTACCCTACAATGAGCAGTTCTTC
CASSYLPYNEQFF
>TRBV2|TRBJ1-6|few|TRBD1
TGTGCCAGCACTCCCGACAGGGGGAGTAATTCACCCCTCCACTTT
CASTPDRGSNSPLHF
>TRBV4-3|TRBJ2-3|-|TRBD2
TGCGCCAGCAGCCTCGGACTAGCCGGCACAGATACGCAGTATTTT
CASSLGLAGTDTQYF
>TRBV25-1|TRBJ2-1|few|-
TGTGCCAGCAGTGAACGGGGTGAGCAGTTCTTC
CASSERGEQFF
>TRBV14|TRBJ1-1|-|-
TGTGCCAGCAGCCAAGGACAGCCGAACACTGAAGCTTTCTTT
CASSQGQPNTEAFF